This T cell receptor beta chain stems from a study of shared clonotypes between healthy human individuals. The CDR3 contains 15 residues. V trimming: 8 bases; J trimming: 7 bases; junction bases outside the gene matches: 14. Produced via immunoSEQ multiplex PCR; TCRdb's table is partial and in-frame only. The sample lists fewer than 650,000 clones; around three quarters were seen once. This TCR derives from a middle-aged woman in good health. Some clones in this sample may be carry-over from other donors' samples. The chain is built from TRBV23-1 and TRBJ1-5; 7 bases match TRBD1. TRBV23-1 qualifies as an ORF whose function is uncertain. The sample taken for sequencing was PBMCs. The CDR3 DNA sequence: TGCGCCAGCGGGCGGACAGGAGAGGGAAGACAGCCCCAGCATTTT. As protein: CASGRTGEGRQPQHF.